The 3 T cell receptor beta chains listed next were all sequenced from one sample in a study of blood T cell repertoires in COVID-19. The repertoire was sequenced with immunoSEQ multiplex PCR; TCRdb's copy has only in-frame clones and lacks some. Among around 360,000 clones listed, approximately 89% were seen once. Material for sequencing was peripheral blood. The receptor set was obtained from a woman aged 25 to 39 with COVID-19, enrolled during active disease.

The genes are TRBV7-2 and TRBJ2-7, with D maybe TRBD1 (6 bases). V was cut by 4 bases and J by 3 bases, with 10 bases left in between. CDR3 length: 13 amino acids. CDR1 and CDR2 from the germline V gene are SGHTA and FQGNSA. DNA of the CDR3: TGTGCCAGCAGCTATCAAGGGGGCTACGAGCAGTACTTC. Its translation is CASSYQGGYEQYF. The full variable domain, rest sourced from reference TRBV7-2 and TRBJ2-7, is GAGVSQSPSNKVTEKGKDVELRCDPISGHTALYWYRQSLGQGLEFLIYFQGNSAPDKSGLPSDRFSAERTGGSVSTLTIQRTQQEDSAVYLCASSYQGGYEQYFGPGTRLTVT.

V is TRBV7-3 and J is TRBJ2-2; 7 nucleotides match TRBD1. J lost 6 bases, V lost 0 bases, and 7 bases had no gene match. Germline loops: CDR1 SGHTA, CDR2 FQGTGA. The CDR3 runs 16 residues. In DNA, the CDR3 is TGTGCCAGCAGCTTAACGTCAGGGGGTTATCCCGGGGAGCTGTTTTTT. The encoded protein is CASSLTSGGYPGELFF.

The chain links TRBV2 to TRBJ1-2; 10 positions agree with TRBD1. This CDR3 is built from 13 residues. The V gene's germline CDR1 is SNHLY and CDR2 FYNNEI. The V segment lost 6 bases and the J segment 8 bases; nucleotides outside the gene matches: 6. The DNA of the CDR3 is TGTGCCAGCAGAGCCGGGACAGGGGCAGGCTACACCTTC. This gives the protein CASRAGTGAGYTF.